This T cell receptor beta chain appears in the sequencing data of a study of blood T cell repertoires in COVID-19. Study-wide background: COVID-19 samples from acute and convalescent phases originated in the United States, Italy and Spain. Nucleic acid was either cDNA or gDNA, and it came from T cells, B-cell-depleted T cells, or PBMCs.

Patients from Seattle were sampled longitudinally, starting during active infection. Methods used by the authors: Scientists estimated how many nucleated cells there were by amplifying reference gene primers. Repertoires were generated with immunoSEQ multiplex PCR, while TCRdb's copy carries only in-frame clones and drops some. The V and J calls and clone size are taken from that table; D and trimming were inferred from the DNA. The data hold approximately 190,000 clones, with about four fifths observed a single time. This CDR3 has 16 amino acids. With 0 bases clipped from V and 5 bases from J, the junction kept 10 bases outside the gene matches. In germline, CDR1 is SGHRS, CDR2 YFSETQ.

The chain is built from TRBV5-1 and TRBJ2-5; 7 bases fit TRBD2. The receptor comes from a woman aged 60-75 years with COVID-19, enrolled during active disease. Sequenced sample: peripheral blood. CDR3: CASSLGHGGRAETQYF. The CDR3 region has the DNA TGCGCCAGCAGCTTGGGGCATGGCGGGAGAGCGGAGACCCAGTACTTC.